What follows are 4 T cell receptor beta chains derived from one specimen sequenced in a study of beta chain features in type 1 diabetes. Expressed TCRB transcripts got sequenced, as all isolated RNA was reverse transcribed. TCRdb's copy holds only in-frame clones and misses some; the assay was immunoSEQ multiplex PCR. The repertoire consists of more than 300,000 clones, with approximately 16% occurring once and the leading ten covering around 0.02%. The sequencing sample was made of naive CD4+ T cells from blood. The receptors were sampled from a woman between 18 and 29 years old in good health.

This rearrangement joins TRBV4-3 to TRBJ2-2; D may be TRBD2 (6 bases). Germline V lookup: CDR1 LGHNA, CDR2 YSLEER. V lost 3 bases to trimming and J lost 2 bases, with 16 bases between them. The CDR3 has 17 amino acids. The CDR3 bases are TGCGCCAGCAGCCAGACCCTAGCGCCAACTAACACCGGGGAGCTGTTTTTT. Encoded protein: CASSQTLAPTNTGELFF.

The chain links TRBV9 to TRBJ1-2, with TRBD1 matching 8 bases. V trimming: 1 base; J trimming: 2 bases; junction bases outside the gene matches: 4. Germline V lookup: CDR1 SGDLS, CDR2 YYNGEE. There are 15 residues in the CDR3. The CDR3 region is CASSVTTGVNYGYTF. In nucleotides, the CDR3 is TGTGCCAGCAGCGTAACGACAGGGGTCAACTATGGCTACACCTTC.

The J gene is TRBJ1-5, the V gene TRBV7-2; D is uncertain. The germline V and J ends were trimmed by 4 bases and 4 bases, with 11 bases remaining between them. This CDR3 is built from 14 residues. In germline, CDR1 is SGHTA, CDR2 FQGNSA. The CDR3 is CASSSSFQNQPQHF. DNA for the CDR3: TGTGCCAGCAGCTCCTCGTTCCAGAATCAGCCCCAGCATTTT.

This sequence joins TRBV30 and TRBJ1-1, with D uncertain. CDR3 length: 12 residues. CDR1 and CDR2 (germline): GTSNPN, SVGIG (reference sequence). The V end was cut by 3 bases, the J end by 7 bases, with 12 bases between. CDR3 sequence (DNA): TGTGCCTGGAGGGGCTACCACCTTGAAGCTTTCTTT. It codes for CAWRGYHLEAFF.